One sample yielded the 22 T cell receptor beta chains listed below, sequenced in a study of shared clonotypes between healthy human individuals. Assay: immunoSEQ multiplex PCR; the TCRdb copy retains only in-frame clones and omits some. The sample records about a million clones, 60% to 80% being singletons. Sequencing input: memory CD4+ T cells from PBMCs. Subset meaning: CD45RA-negative fraction. The receptors derive from a young man in good health. Some clones in this sample may be carry-over from other donors' samples.

This chain uses TRBV30 with TRBJ2-1, with TRBD2 matching 7 bases. J lost 4 bases, V lost 3 bases, and 9 bases had no gene match. This CDR3 contains 15 residues. Germline CDR1 GTSNPN, CDR2 SVGIG (reference sequence). CDR3 protein: CAWSLGLAVYNEQFF. The CDR3, as DNA: TGTGCCTGGAGCCTAGGGCTAGCGGTTTACAATGAGCAGTTCTTC.

The chain employs TRBV14 and TRBJ1-2; D unresolved. CDR3 size: 13 residues. Trimming took off 4 bases at V and 2 bases at J, with 8 bases between the two ends. Germline V gene data show CDR1 as SGHDN and CDR2 as FVKESK. CDR3 in amino acids: CASSPTRNYGYTF. DNA of the CDR3: TGTGCCAGCAGCCCCACGCGGAACTATGGCTACACCTTC.

The V gene is TRBV4-3, the J gene TRBJ2-1, with 7 bases fitting TRBD1. V was clipped by 4 bases and J by 12 bases; unmatched bases: 9. CDR1 and CDR2 from the germline V gene are LGHNA and YSLEER. The CDR3 is 13 residues long. The CDR3 spells CASSPRQGTSQFF. The CDR3 DNA reads as TGCGCCAGCAGCCCCCGACAGGGAACGTCGCAGTTCTTC.

The genes are TRBV6-6 and TRBJ2-3; D might be TRBD1 or TRBD2, each matching 5 bases. Germline V gene lookup returns CDR1 MNHNY and CDR2 SVGAGI (reference sequence). Trimming shortened V by 8 bases and J by 4 bases, and 19 bases separated the two germline ends. The CDR3 is 15 residues long. The CDR3 sequence: CASAGLNKGADTQYF. In nucleotides, the CDR3 is TGTGCCAGCGCAGGGCTAAATAAGGGAGCAGATACGCAGTATTTT.

This rearrangement joins TRBV5-4 to TRBJ2-7; a weak D match, TRBD2 (5 bases). The length of the CDR3 is 14 residues. Germline V gene lookup returns CDR1 SGHNT and CDR2 YYREEE (reference sequence). Between the trimmed V and J ends, which lost 2 bases and 2 bases, there was a span of 11 bases. The CDR3 nucleotides are TGTGCCAGCAGCTTTAGGGAGCACACCTACGAGCAGTACTTC. It encodes CASSFREHTYEQYF.

This chain connects TRBV27 to TRBJ2-2; 8 nucleotides agree with TRBD2. CDR3 length: 15 amino acids. Germline V gives CDR1 MNHEY, CDR2 SMNVEV (reference sequence). The J segment lost 4 bases and the V segment lost 5 bases, leaving 6 bases of the junction unmatched. CDR3 sequence: CASSRVAGPTGELFF. CDR3 nucleotides: TGTGCCAGCAGTCGAGTAGCGGGACCCACCGGGGAGCTGTTTTTT.

The chain combines TRBV28 with TRBJ2-1; TRBD2 aligns across 11 bases. Germline V gene sequence: CDR1 MDHEN, CDR2 SYDVKM. CDR3 length equals 14 residues. V lost 9 bases and J lost 3; bases outside the gene matches: 4. Written as DNA, the CDR3 is TGTGCCAGTGTGACTAGCGGGGACTACAATGAGCAGTTCTTC. This codes for CASVTSGDYNEQFF. The variable domain in full, with the rest retrieved from reference TRBV28 and TRBJ2-1, is DVKVTQSSRYLVKRTGEKVFLECVQDMDHENMFWYRQDPGLGLRLIYFSYDVKMKEKGDIPEGYSVSREKKERFSLILESASTNQTSMYLCASVTSGDYNEQFFGPGTRLTVL.

This chain's CDR3 is CASSFGSLSTDTQYF. The CDR3 nucleotides read TGCGCCAGCAGCTTCGGCAGCCTTAGCACAGATACGCAGTATTTT. This chain joins TRBV5-1 and TRBJ2-3; no definite D call. This CDR3 contains 15 residues. Germline V lookup: CDR1 SGHRS, CDR2 YFSETQ. Trimming took 2 bases from V and 0 from J, leaving 10 bases between them.

This sequence joins TRBV4-2 and TRBJ2-1, with 9 positions matching TRBD2. The germline gives CDR1 LGHNA, CDR2 YNFKEQ. The CDR3 sequence is 15 residues long. Trimming took 0 bases from V and 12 from J; bases not matched to a gene: 9. In nucleotides, the CDR3 is TGTGCCAGCAGCCAAGATGATTCGGCGGGAGGGTGGCAGTTCTTC. Amino acids: CASSQDDSAGGWQFF.

V is TRBV5-1 and J is TRBJ2-3, with D perhaps matching TRBD2 (5 bases). The germline V gene has CDR1 SGHRS and CDR2 YFSETQ. Trimming removed 6 bases from V and 9 bases from J, with 14 bases in between. The CDR3 consists of 12 residues. This chain's CDR3 is CASTTGEQTQYF. The DNA for the CDR3 is TGCGCCAGCACCACCGGGGAGCAGACGCAGTATTTT.

The gene calls are TRBV7-9 and TRBJ1-3, with unresolved D. Germline CDR1 and CDR2: SEHNR and FQNEAQ (reference sequence). Trimming took off 4 bases at V and 1 base at J, with 8 bases between the two ends. The CDR3 extends over 14 amino acids. CDR3 sequence (DNA): TGTGCCAGCAGCTGGCTTATGTCTGGAAACACCATATATTTT. Translated, it gives CASSWLMSGNTIYF.

This clone was detected only a few times. At the DNA level, this CDR3 is encoded by other sequences in the same sample as well. The chain joins TRBV5-1 to TRBJ2-3; TRBD2 matches at 12 bases. Germline lookup yields CDR1 SGHRS and CDR2 YFSETQ. There are 16 residues in the CDR3. The V gene end was trimmed by 4 bases and the J gene end by 2 bases; junction bases not matched to a gene: 5. The CDR3 sequence: CASSLGLAGSTDTQYF. The CDR3 DNA follows: TGCGCCAGCAGCCTCGGACTAGCGGGATCCACAGATACGCAGTATTTT. Full variable domain (remainder filled in from reference TRBV5-1 and TRBJ2-3): KAGVTQTPRYLIKTRGQQVTLSCSPISGHRSVSWYQQTPGQGLQFLFEYFSETQRNKGNFPGRFSGRQFSNSRSEMNVSTLELGDSALYLCASSLGLAGSTDTQYFGPGTRLTVL.

This sequence joins TRBV7-9 and TRBJ2-2, with 7 bases fitting TRBD2. V shed 5 bases and J 6 bases; nucleotides not matched to a gene: 6. The CDR3 loop spans 14 amino acids. Germline CDR1 and CDR2: SEHNR and FQNEAQ (reference sequence). CDR3 amino acids: CASSPPGGAGELFF. For the CDR3, the DNA is TGTGCCAGCAGCCCTCCGGGGGGTGCCGGGGAGCTGTTTTTT.

This clone was detected many times. V usage is TRBV19 and J usage is TRBJ1-4; D is unclear. Germline-derived CDR1 and CDR2 are LNHDA and SQIVND (reference sequence). There are 15 residues in the CDR3. Trimming cost V 2 bases and J 8 bases, with 15 bases left between them. The DNA of the CDR3 is TGTGCCAGTAGTATAAGGGCCAGCCCGGCCGAAAAACTGTTTTTT. Amino acid sequence: CASSIRASPAEKLFF.

The V gene is TRBV28, the J gene TRBJ1-5, with TRBD1 matching over 7 bases. The ends lost 2 bases at V and 6 bases at J; junction bases unmatched: 19. Germline CDR1 reads MDHEN; CDR2 reads SYDVKM. This CDR3 is built from 19 residues. Written as DNA, the CDR3 is TGTGCCAGCAGTTTAGTCCATTTCAAGAACAGGGGCGGCGGTCAGCCCCAGCATTTT. Translating gives CASSLVHFKNRGGGQPQHF.

This chain links TRBV28 with TRBJ1-2; maybe TRBD1 (5 bases). V was pared by 6 bases and J by 7 bases, with 6 bases between. The CDR3 consists of 10 residues. Germline values: CDR1 MDHEN, CDR2 SYDVKM. The CDR3 DNA is TGTGCCAGCAGCCAGGGTGGCTACACCTTC. Its translation: CASSQGGYTF.

This chain links TRBV7-2 with TRBJ2-7, with D unresolved. CDR1 is SGHTA and CDR2 is FQGNSA in the germline V gene. The V and J ends lost 3 bases and 7 bases respectively, with 13 bases between them. This CDR3 contains 13 residues. The CDR3 DNA follows: TGTGCCAGCAGCTTCGGACCACAACGGGAGCAGTACTTC. Encoded protein: CASSFGPQREQYF.

The chain couples TRBV28 to TRBJ1-1; 7 positions agree with TRBD1. The CDR3 spans 15 residues. J was trimmed by 1 base and V by 6 bases; bases with no gene match: 8. CDR1 is MDHEN and CDR2 is SYDVKM in the germline V gene. CDR3 sequence (DNA): TGTGCCAGCAGGAGAACAGGGGTAGGGAACACTGAAGCTTTCTTT. Translated, it gives CASRRTGVGNTEAFF.

This rearrangement joins TRBV14 to TRBJ1-2; 7 nucleotides line up with TRBD1. The germline CDR1 and CDR2 sequences are SGHDN and FVKESK. This CDR3 region has 12 residues. V trimming: 3 bases; J trimming: 7 bases; junction bases outside the gene matches: 2. The CDR3 protein is CASSQRQGGYTF. The CDR3 region has the DNA TGTGCCAGCAGCCAGCGACAGGGTGGCTACACCTTC. The whole variable domain, remainder taken from reference TRBV14 and TRBJ1-2, is EAGVTQFPSHSVIEKGQTVTLRCDPISGHDNLYWYRRVMGKEIKFLLHFVKESKQDESGMPNNRFLAERTGGTYSTLKVQPAELEDSGVYFCASSQRQGGYTFGSGTRLTVV.

This clone was observed a handful of times. This chain joins TRBV10-3 and TRBJ2-5; 7 bases are shared with TRBD2. The V segment lost 3 bases and the J segment 7 bases; nucleotides outside the gene matches: 8. CDR3 length equals 14 residues. CDR1 and CDR2 from the germline V gene are ENHRY and SYGVKD. Written as DNA, the CDR3 is TGTGCCATCAGTGAAGGCTCGGGGGAGGGGACCCAGTACTTC. It codes for CAISEGSGEGTQYF.

V gene TRBV28 combines with J gene TRBJ1-4, with 7 bases lining up with TRBD1. There are 15 residues in the CDR3. V lost 4 bases to trimming and J lost 6 bases; unmatched junction nucleotides: 8. The germline V gene encodes CDR1 MDHEN and CDR2 SYDVKM. CDR3: CASSSEGARDEKLFF. The CDR3 DNA reads TGTGCCAGCAGTTCTGAGGGGGCAAGGGATGAAAAACTGTTTTTT.

This chain links TRBV25-1 with TRBJ1-6; 7 bases agree with TRBD1. Germline-derived CDR1 and CDR2 are MGHDK and SYGVNS. The CDR3 spans 15 residues. The V gene end was trimmed by 1 base and the J gene end by 9 bases; junction bases not matched to a gene: 6. The CDR3, as DNA: TGTGCCAGCAGTGAATTTAAGGGGGCGGTTTCACCCCTCCACTTT. It is translated as CASSEFKGAVSPLHF.